This T cell receptor (beta chain) appears in the sequencing data of a study of PD-1 blockade in classical Hodgkin lymphoma. Whole-study findings and limits: Patients starting nivolumab less than 1 year after ASCT had lower diversity and were excluded from later analyses.

The assay was immunoSEQ multiplex PCR, and TCRdb's table has in-frame clones only and misses some. The sample lists 12,000 to 15,000 clones, over 70% seen once, with around 27% in the top ten. The CDR3 is made up of 11 amino acids. Germline CDR1 is SGHRS and CDR2 is YFSETQ. Trimming stripped 8 bases from V and 7 bases from J, with 11 bases between. This clone appeared a single time. Its antigen remains unidentified. Every patient had relapsed following autologous stem cell transplantation, and cohorts differed in brentuximab vedotin exposure. The sample here was peripheral blood mononuclear cells (PBMCs), taken before the second cycle of nivolumab. This sequence was found in a human donor with classical Hodgkin lymphoma. The chain uses TRBV5-1 and TRBJ2-3; D uncertain. Here the CDR3 DNA reads TGCGCCAGTTCGACCGAGTATACGCAGTATTTT. Protein sequence: CASSTEYTQYF.